These T cell receptor beta chains were read from a single sample in a study of cytomegalovirus exposure and HLA in healthy donors. Clones were sequenced by immunoSEQ multiplex PCR, and TCRdb holds only the in-frame ones, with some missing. The sample contains about 120,000 clones, 80% of which appear only once. Material: PBMCs. These receptor sequences come from a female donor in good health and CMV-seropositive. CDR3s leave out the opening cysteine and the closing phenylalanine or tryptophan.

TRBV2	ASNLVQGASEQY
TRBV9	ASSVEGWTEAF
TRBV19	ASSWQGGSTDTQY
TRBV5-1	ASSSTSGGVVTQY
TRBV27	ASSPRGSGGYT
TRBV4-1	ASTASGGERYEQY
TRBV6-6	ATSQRQGDYGYT
TRBV9	ASSTGLSSGNTIY
TRBV7-9	ASSFEMPGELF
TRBV4-1	ASSQDLLGRDSYGYT
TRBV2	ASSEGTRGGEQF
TRBV19	ASSTGQGASPLH
TRBV30	AWSIRNTIY
TRBV5-1	ASSSQGTVEYGYT
TRBV11-2	ASSPGNGETQY
TRBV5-4	ASSAAGARGGHEQF
TRBV2	ASRQGNSNQPQH
TRBV19	ASSIGAGLRELF
TRBV9	ASSPRGGYSPLH
TRBV5-4	ASSLRAGDNSPLH
TRBV7-8	ASREGGQSPNQPQH
TRBV7-8	ASSLEGWGATNEKLF
TRBV9	ASSIGTGEAF
TRBV10-3	AISRQGSSGNTIY
TRBV19	ASSIVGQGNTEAF
TRBV5-1	ASSPDSHSSYNSPLH
TRBV5-1	ASSLEGGNQPQH
TRBV6-1	ASTTYNEQF
TRBV5-1	ASSLGGGASYEQY
TRBV6-5	ASRSTSNEQF
TRBV27	ASSLTARTDTQY
TRBV27	ASSSQGAGDYEQY
TRBV19	ATAAGVDEQY
TRBV7-9	ASSRGREELPSYNEQF
TRBV30	AWSMGQAINEQF
TRBV19	ASTLLAGGEQF
TRBV5-4	ASSQDRILSPLH
TRBV21-1	ASSNSEQF
TRBV6-5	ASRGMGGNTEAF
TRBV19	ASSTGGVRGSSYEQY